This T cell receptor (beta chain) comes out of a study of blood T cell repertoires in COVID-19. About the study: Material from acute and convalescent COVID-19 was sourced from the United States, Italy and Spain. Nucleic acid was either cDNA or gDNA, and it came from T cells, B-cell-depleted T cells, or PBMCs.

Repertoires were generated with immunoSEQ multiplex PCR, while TCRdb's copy carries only in-frame clones and drops some. The sample has 250,000 or so clones, around 90% seen once; the top ten hold 7.1%. Germline CDR1 reads SGHRS; CDR2 reads YFSETQ. This CDR3 has 16 residues. Trimming left V 2 bases short and J 1 base short, with 15 bases between. Sequencing used peripheral blood. The V and J genes are TRBV5-1 and TRBJ1-1; no reliable D call. This clonotype was obtained from a woman in her sixties or seventies with active or convalescent COVID-19. Here the CDR3 reads CASSLVSLTENTEAFF. The CDR3 nucleotides are TGCGCCAGCAGCTTAGTATCTTTAACAGAGAACACTGAAGCTTTCTTT.